This T cell receptor (beta chain) was recorded in a study of response to subunit inactivated influenza vaccine. Study-wide findings and caveats: Authors suggested that a seasonal influenza vaccination recruits few new T cells each time.

Each CDR3 protein gets one entry after TCRdb re-called the RT-PCR reads with MiXCR. Here the sample spans about 300,000 distinct CDR3 sequences, roughly 22% being singletons. This clonotype was counted between two and nine times. What it binds is unknown. The sequence was collected from a man between 50 and 70 years old who received an inactivated influenza vaccine. This material consisted of PBMCs from blood, taken about 20 months after vaccination.

The DNA for the CDR3 is TGCGCCAGCAGCTTATCTGAGGGGCGGTATGGCTACACCTTC. The encoded protein is CASSLSEGRYGYTF. The chain recombines TRBV5-1 with TRBJ1-2; possible D gene TRBD1, 5 bases. This CDR3 has 14 residues. Germline CDR1 and CDR2: SGHRS and YFSETQ. V was pared by 2 bases and J by 5 bases, with 13 bases between.